This T cell receptor beta chain is from a study of shared clonotypes between healthy human individuals. Across the study: Donors had three CD4 naive, three CD4 memory, two CD8 naive and one CD8 memory plate apiece.

This clone was detected a few times. CD4+ cells were split into CD45RA+ naive and CD45RA-negative memory subsets. Trimming cost V 3 bases and J 10 bases, with 12 bases left between them. This CDR3 is built from 11 residues. Germline V gives CDR1 DFQATT, CDR2 SNEGSKA (reference sequence). Only in-frame clones appear in the TCRdb table, and some are missing; sequencing was by immunoSEQ multiplex PCR. The table records some 2,500,000 clones, less than 95% of them present only once. The chain joins TRBV20-1 to TRBJ1-1; a possible D gene is TRBD1 (5 bases). Material: naive CD4+ T cells from PBMCs. Sample subset: CD45RA+ positively selected. The source of this sequence is a man between 18 and 29 years old in good health. Some clones in this sample may be carry-over from other donors' samples. The CDR3 here is CSASLGLGAFF. CDR3 DNA sequence: TGCAGTGCTAGTTTGGGACTGGGAGCTTTCTTT.